The 26 T cell receptor beta chains below all came from one sample that was sequenced in a study of T-cell memory formation after mild COVID-19. TCRdb reprocessed the 5' RACE reads with MiXCR, giving one entry per CDR3 protein. The sample contains 310,000 or so distinct CDR3 sequences, more than 15% of which appear only once. Sequenced sample: PBMCs or a T cell subset sorted from them (not recorded which). These receptors originate from a man younger than 30 who had mild COVID-19 (a few samples of this study predate the infection). Cell type and time point are not known.

The chain combines TRBV7-6 with TRBJ1-3, with no clear D. V dropped 2 bases and J dropped 0 bases, with 11 bases sitting between them. The CDR3 spans 16 residues. The V gene's germline CDR1 is SGHVS and CDR2 FNYEAQ. CDR3 protein: CASSLSPESSGNTIYF. For the CDR3, the DNA is TGTGCCAGCAGCTTATCTCCGGAGAGCTCTGGAAACACCATATATTTT.

The chain combines TRBV10-3 with TRBJ1-6; tentatively, D is TRBD1 (6 bases). Trimming pared 6 bases from V and 5 bases from J, leaving 14 bases between. Per germline, CDR1 ENHRY and CDR2 SYGVKD. The CDR3 covers 15 residues. CDR3 nucleotides: TGTGCCATCAGAGCCAGGACAGAGGATAATTCACCCCTCCACTTT. Translated: CAIRARTEDNSPLHF.

This clonotype was recorded a few times. The chain joins TRBV7-3 to TRBJ2-1; 9 bases align to TRBD1. The CDR3 contains 15 residues. V gave up 5 bases and J gave up 9 bases; unmatched junction bases: 11. The germline V gene has CDR1 SGHTA and CDR2 FQGTGA. DNA for the CDR3: TGTGCCAGCAGCCCCCCCCCGGGGACAGGGATTGAGCAGTTCTTC. Its translation: CASSPPPGTGIEQFF.

Only a few counts were recorded for this clonotype. The chain recombines TRBV4-3 with TRBJ2-2; D remains unclear. Germline CDR1 reads LGHNA; CDR2 reads YSLEER. The CDR3 is made up of 16 amino acids. Trimming took 0 bases from V and 7 from J, leaving 15 bases between them. CDR3 sequence (DNA): TGCGCCAGCAGCCAAGAGGGCCGAGTGGGCAACGGGGAGCTGTTTTTT. Its translation is CASSQEGRVGNGELFF.

The chain uses TRBV25-1 and TRBJ1-2; D gene unclear. V dropped 6 bases and J dropped 3 bases, with 11 bases sitting between them. The CDR3 totals 13 residues. Germline V CDR1 and CDR2: MGHDK, SYGVNS. This CDR3 reads CASSYPGYYGYTF. CDR3 in DNA: TGTGCCAGCAGCTACCCAGGCTACTATGGCTACACCTTC.

This rearrangement joins TRBV7-3 to TRBJ2-3; TRBD2 matches 8 bases. The germline V gene has CDR1 SGHTA and CDR2 FQGTGA. The CDR3 spans 13 residues. The V gene end was trimmed by 4 bases and the J gene end by 4 bases; junction bases not matched to a gene: 1. The CDR3 region has the DNA TGTGCCAGCAGCTCGGGGGGGTCAGATACGCAGTATTTT. Its protein product is CASSSGGSDTQYF.

This clonotype was found a few times. The chain couples TRBV9 to TRBJ1-2; TRBD1 aligns across 9 bases. J lost 8 bases, V lost 3 bases, and 8 bases had no gene match. CDR1 and CDR2 from the germline V gene are SGDLS and YYNGEE. The CDR3 sequence is 14 residues long. The CDR3 loop reads CASSDPGTGIGYTF. The CDR3 bases are TGTGCCAGCAGCGACCCAGGGACAGGGATCGGCTACACCTTC.

The gene calls are TRBV25-1 and TRBJ1-2, with 7 bases matching TRBD1. With V trimmed by 8 bases and J by 6 bases, 3 bases remained unmatched. The CDR3 is 11 residues long. CDR1 is MGHDK, CDR2 SYGVNS, per germline. CDR3 bases: TGTGCCAGCGGGACAGCGAATGGCTACACCTTC. It is translated as CASGTANGYTF.

The CDR3 reads CASSFGQGAGEQYV. Written as DNA, the CDR3 is TGTGCCAGCAGTTTTGGACAGGGGGCTGGCGAGCAGTACGTC. This chain links TRBV6-5 with TRBJ2-7; TRBD1 matches at 11 bases. Losses at the gene ends were 4 bases for V and 6 bases for J; bases not matched to a gene: 5. The length of the CDR3 is 14 residues. Germline CDR1 MNHEY, CDR2 SVGAGI.

The V and J genes are TRBV18 and TRBJ1-1; no reliable D call. CDR1 and CDR2 (germline): KGHSH, LQKENI. V gave up 3 bases and J gave up 7 bases, with 9 bases separating them. This CDR3 spans 12 amino acids. As DNA, the CDR3 is TGTGCCAGCTCACCCCAAAGGAATGAAGCTTTCTTT. Its protein product is CASSPQRNEAFF.

The genes are TRBV20-1 and TRBJ1-2; D gene unclear. This CDR3 comprises 13 residues. Germline V lookup: CDR1 DFQATT, CDR2 SNEGSKA (reference sequence). Trimming cost V 3 bases and J 6 bases, with 14 bases left between them. The CDR3 region is CSASLHLVNGYTF. CDR3 bases: TGCAGTGCTAGTCTACACCTGGTCAATGGCTACACCTTC.

The chain recombines TRBV20-1 with TRBJ2-1, with 8 bases lining up with TRBD2. Per the germline V gene, CDR1 is DFQATT and CDR2 is SNEGSKA (reference sequence). Trimming at V came to 7 bases and at J to 4 bases, leaving 9 bases not matched to a gene. The CDR3 is made up of 14 amino acids. For the CDR3, the DNA is TGCAGTGACCGCTTGCGGGGGGTATACAATGAGCAGTTCTTC. This sequence encodes CSDRLRGVYNEQFF.

The chain recombines TRBV28 with TRBJ2-3; 8 bases align to TRBD2. The CDR3 covers 15 residues. Germline V lookup: CDR1 MDHEN, CDR2 SYDVKM. Trimming at V came to 2 bases and at J to 6 bases, leaving 7 bases not matched to a gene. CDR3 coding DNA: TGTGCCAGCAGTTTAGAACGGGGGGGCCGGGATACGCAGTATTTT. Translated: CASSLERGGRDTQYF.

DNA of the CDR3: TGTGCCAGCAGCCGACTCCCACAGGGGGTGAACTATGGCTACACCTTC. Its translation is CASSRLPQGVNYGYTF. The chain carries TRBV3-1 and TRBJ1-2; 8 bases align to TRBD1. From germline, CDR1 is LGHDT and CDR2 YNNKEL (reference sequence). The V and J ends lost 4 bases and 2 bases, in that order; junction bases with no gene match: 9. CDR3 length: 16 amino acids.

The chain is built from TRBV7-9 and TRBJ2-1; no firm D call. Trimming pared 5 bases from V and 8 bases from J, leaving 4 bases between. Germline values: CDR1 SEHNR, CDR2 FQNEAQ (reference sequence). The CDR3 length is 10 residues. CDR3 in amino acids: CASSTYEQFF. The DNA for the CDR3 is TGTGCCAGCAGCACGTATGAGCAGTTCTTC.

This chain uses TRBV5-1 with TRBJ2-1; TRBD2 might be the D (5 bases). V was clipped by 7 bases and J by 8 bases, with 16 bases between them. CDR3 size: 13 residues. Germline-derived CDR1 and CDR2 are SGHRS and YFSETQ. The CDR3 sequence is CASSRAWSDEQFF. CDR3 in DNA: TGCGCCAGCTCGAGGGCCTGGAGCGATGAGCAGTTCTTC.

The V gene is TRBV18, the J gene TRBJ2-7; D ambiguous. CDR1 and CDR2 (germline): KGHSH, LQKENI. This CDR3 contains 13 residues. V lost 0 bases to trimming and J lost 0 bases, with 3 bases between them. The CDR3 spells CASSPPSSYEQYV. The CDR3 DNA is TGTGCCAGCTCACCACCGAGCTCCTACGAGCAGTACGTC.

This clonotype has a handful of counts. The V and J genes are TRBV24-1 and TRBJ1-5; D is possibly TRBD1 (6 bases). Per germline, CDR1 KGHDR and CDR2 SFDVKD. The length of the CDR3 is 14 residues. V lost 4 bases, J lost 2 bases, and 8 bases lay in between. The CDR3 spells CATSEGQRNQPQHF. CDR3 coding DNA: TGTGCCACCAGTGAAGGACAGCGCAATCAGCCCCAGCATTTT.

In this sample, this clonotype turned up many times. The V and J genes are TRBV5-1 and TRBJ2-7, with 8 bases matching TRBD1. The CDR3 spans 18 residues. J lost 6 bases, V lost 3 bases, and 20 bases had no gene match. CDR1 is SGHRS and CDR2 is YFSETQ in the germline V gene. The CDR3 DNA follows: TGCGCCAGCAGCTCTGGACAGGGAAGAAAAAGCTGGTGGCGCGAGCAGTACTTC. Translating gives CASSSGQGRKSWWREQYF.

This clonotype came up a few times. The chain has TRBV6-5 and TRBJ2-7; TRBD1 is a possible D gene (5 bases). There are 14 residues in the CDR3. Germline CDR1 and CDR2: MNHEY and SVGAGI. V was shortened by 2 bases and J by 3 bases, with 11 bases between the two germline ends. The CDR3 is CASSYGQGYYEQYF. The CDR3 DNA follows: TGTGCCAGCAGTTACGGCCAGGGATACTACGAGCAGTACTTC.

The J gene is TRBJ2-7, the V gene TRBV18, with 7 bases matching TRBD1. J was trimmed by 6 bases and V by 3 bases; bases with no gene match: 5. Germline values: CDR1 KGHSH, CDR2 LQKENI. The CDR3 is 13 residues long. The CDR3 DNA follows: TGTGCCAGCTCACCTATCAACAGGGGCGAGCAGTACGTC. Protein product: CASSPINRGEQYV.

The V call is TRBV20-1, the J call TRBJ1-5; maybe TRBD1 (6 bases). Trimming took 4 bases from V and 2 from J, leaving 15 bases between them. The CDR3 has 15 amino acids. The germline gives CDR1 DFQATT, CDR2 SNEGSKA (reference sequence). CDR3 protein: CSAKTDRLGNQPQHF. Written as DNA, the CDR3 is TGCAGTGCTAAAACGGACAGACTAGGCAATCAGCCCCAGCATTTT.

As regards this clonotype: One end of the junction does not line up with germline, which may come from a read error. V and J are TRBV20-1 and TRBJ2-3; no definite D call. This CDR3 has 12 residues. Germline V gene lookup returns CDR1 DFQATT and CDR2 SNEGSKA (reference sequence). For the CDR3, the DNA is TGCAGTGCTAGAGATAGAAAGGAACCCAGATTCTTT. It specifies CSARDRKEPRFF.

This clonotype was picked up a small number of times. The CDR3 region has the DNA TGTGCCAGCAGTTATTCGACAGCGTTTAGCAATCAGCCCCAGCATTTT. Translated, it gives CASSYSTAFSNQPQHF. The chain employs TRBV6-2 or TRBV6-3 and TRBJ1-5; D may be TRBD1 (5 bases). Germline values: CDR1 MNHEY, CDR2 SVGEGT. The V end was cut by 3 bases, the J end by 0 bases, with 12 bases between. The CDR3 sequence is 16 residues long.

The V and J genes are TRBV7-2 and TRBJ2-3; no firm D call. From germline, CDR1 is SGHTA and CDR2 FQGNSA. The CDR3 loop spans 13 amino acids. The ends were cut back, 4 bases at V and 5 bases at J, with 10 bases in the middle. CDR3 in amino acids: CASSSPVVDTQYF. The CDR3 coding sequence is TGTGCCAGCAGCTCCCCAGTAGTAGATACGCAGTATTTT.

The rearrangement uses TRBV6-6 and TRBJ1-4; maybe TRBD1 (5 bases). CDR1 and CDR2 from the germline V gene are MNHNY and SVGAGI (reference sequence). V lost 6 bases and J lost 4, with 12 bases in between. The CDR3 spans 14 residues. The CDR3 DNA reads as TGTGCCAGCAGCGCCACGGGGCTTAATGAAAAACTGTTTTTT. Amino acids: CASSATGLNEKLFF.